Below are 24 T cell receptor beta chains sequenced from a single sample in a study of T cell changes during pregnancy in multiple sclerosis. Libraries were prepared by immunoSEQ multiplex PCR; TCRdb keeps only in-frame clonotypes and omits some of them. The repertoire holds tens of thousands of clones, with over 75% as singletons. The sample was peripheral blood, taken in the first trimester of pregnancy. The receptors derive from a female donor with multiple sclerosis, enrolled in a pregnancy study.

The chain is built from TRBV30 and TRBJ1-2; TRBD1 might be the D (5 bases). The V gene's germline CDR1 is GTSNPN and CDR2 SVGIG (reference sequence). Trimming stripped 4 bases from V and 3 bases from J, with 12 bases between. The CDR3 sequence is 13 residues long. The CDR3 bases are TGTGCCTGGACCATGGGGGGGGACTATGGCTACACCTTC. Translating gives CAWTMGGDYGYTF.

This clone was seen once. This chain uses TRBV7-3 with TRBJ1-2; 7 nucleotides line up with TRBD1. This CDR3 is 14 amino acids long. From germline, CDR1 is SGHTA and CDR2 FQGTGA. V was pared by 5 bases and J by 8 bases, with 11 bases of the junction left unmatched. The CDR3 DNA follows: TGTGCCAGCAGCCCACACGGGACAGAGGTCGGCTACACCTTC. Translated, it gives CASSPHGTEVGYTF.

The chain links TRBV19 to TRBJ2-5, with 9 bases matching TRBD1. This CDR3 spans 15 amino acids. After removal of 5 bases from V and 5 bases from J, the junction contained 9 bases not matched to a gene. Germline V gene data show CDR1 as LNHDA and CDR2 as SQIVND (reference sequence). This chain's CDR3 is CASSVRDRAVETQYF. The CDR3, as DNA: TGTGCCAGTAGTGTCCGGGACAGGGCCGTGGAGACCCAGTACTTC. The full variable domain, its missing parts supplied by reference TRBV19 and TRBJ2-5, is DGGITQSPKYLFRKEGQNVTLSCEQNLNHDAMYWYRQDPGQGLRLIYYSQIVNDFQKGDIAEGYSVSREKKESFPLTVTSAQKNPTAFYLCASSVRDRAVETQYFGPGTRLLVL.

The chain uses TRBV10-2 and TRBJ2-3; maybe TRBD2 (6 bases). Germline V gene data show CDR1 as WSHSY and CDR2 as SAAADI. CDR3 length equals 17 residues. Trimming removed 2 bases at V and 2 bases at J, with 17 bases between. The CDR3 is CASSETGPLGLTDTQYF. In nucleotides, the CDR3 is TGCGCCAGCAGTGAGACGGGTCCCCTGGGACTCACAGATACGCAGTATTTT.

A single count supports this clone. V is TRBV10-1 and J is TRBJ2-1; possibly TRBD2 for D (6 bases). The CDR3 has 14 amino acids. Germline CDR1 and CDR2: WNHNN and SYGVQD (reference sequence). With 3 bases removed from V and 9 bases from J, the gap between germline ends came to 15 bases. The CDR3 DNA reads TGCGCCAGCAGTGACGGCGGGATAGTAAGTGAGCAGTTCTTC. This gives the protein CASSDGGIVSEQFF.

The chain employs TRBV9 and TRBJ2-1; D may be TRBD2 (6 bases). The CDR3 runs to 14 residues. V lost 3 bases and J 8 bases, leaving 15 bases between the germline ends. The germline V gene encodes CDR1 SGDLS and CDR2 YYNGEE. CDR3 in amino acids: CASSESGGTHEQFF. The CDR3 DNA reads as TGTGCCAGCAGCGAATCCGGGGGTACCCATGAGCAGTTCTTC.

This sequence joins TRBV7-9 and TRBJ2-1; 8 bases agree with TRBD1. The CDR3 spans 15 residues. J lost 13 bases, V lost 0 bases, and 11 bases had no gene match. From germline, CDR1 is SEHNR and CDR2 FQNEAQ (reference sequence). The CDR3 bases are TGTGCCAGCAGCTTAGCGTTCAGGGGGCGAACGGAACAGTTCTTC. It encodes CASSLAFRGRTEQFF.

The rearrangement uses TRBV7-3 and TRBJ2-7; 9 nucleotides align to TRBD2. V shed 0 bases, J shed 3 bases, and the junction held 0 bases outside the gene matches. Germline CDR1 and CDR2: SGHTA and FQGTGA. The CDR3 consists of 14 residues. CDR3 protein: CASSLTAGGYEQYF. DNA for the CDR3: TGTGCCAGCAGCTTAACAGCGGGAGGCTACGAGCAGTACTTC.

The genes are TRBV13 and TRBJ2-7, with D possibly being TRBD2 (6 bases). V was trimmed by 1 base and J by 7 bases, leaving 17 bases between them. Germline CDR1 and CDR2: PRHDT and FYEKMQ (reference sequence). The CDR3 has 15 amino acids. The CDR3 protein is CASSLEGRAEGEQYF. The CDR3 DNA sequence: TGTGCCAGCAGCTTAGAGGGCAGGGCGGAGGGGGAGCAGTACTTC.

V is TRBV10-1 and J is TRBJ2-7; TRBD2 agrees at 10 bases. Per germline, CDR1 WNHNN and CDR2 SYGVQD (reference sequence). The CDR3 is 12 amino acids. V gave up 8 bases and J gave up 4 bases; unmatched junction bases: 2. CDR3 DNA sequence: TGCGCCAGCGGACTAGCGGATTACGAGCAGTACTTC. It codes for CASGLADYEQYF.

CDR3 in DNA: TGTGCCAGTAGTGCCCTCGTGGCGGGAGTTAACGATGAGCAGTTCTTC. This encodes CASSALVAGVNDEQFF. The chain combines TRBV19 with TRBJ2-1; 7 nucleotides line up with TRBD2. The V segment lost 5 bases and the J segment 8 bases; nucleotides outside the gene matches: 15. This CDR3 comprises 16 residues. CDR1 is LNHDA, CDR2 SQIVND, per germline (reference sequence).

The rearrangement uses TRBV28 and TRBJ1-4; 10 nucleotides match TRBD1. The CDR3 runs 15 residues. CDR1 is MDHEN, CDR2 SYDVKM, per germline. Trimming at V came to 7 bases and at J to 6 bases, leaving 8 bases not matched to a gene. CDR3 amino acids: CASTRPGTGDEKLFF. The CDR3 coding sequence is TGTGCCAGCACCCGTCCCGGGACAGGGGATGAAAAACTGTTTTTT. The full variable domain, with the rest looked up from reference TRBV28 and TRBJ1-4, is DVKVTQSSRYLVKRTGEKVFLECVQDMDHENMFWYRQDPGLGLRLIYFSYDVKMKEKGDIPEGYSVSREKKERFSLILESASTNQTSMYLCASTRPGTGDEKLFFGSGTQLSVL.

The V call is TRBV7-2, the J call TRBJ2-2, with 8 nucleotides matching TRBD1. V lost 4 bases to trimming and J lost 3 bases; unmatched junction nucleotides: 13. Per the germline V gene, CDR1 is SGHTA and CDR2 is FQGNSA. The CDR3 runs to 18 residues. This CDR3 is CASSYVRGRTLYTGELFF. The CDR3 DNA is TGTGCCAGCAGCTACGTCAGGGGGCGTACTTTATACACCGGGGAGCTGTTTTTT. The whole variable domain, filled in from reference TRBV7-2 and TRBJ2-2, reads GAGVSQSPSNKVTEKGKDVELRCDPISGHTALYWYRQSLGQGLEFLIYFQGNSAPDKSGLPSDRFSAERTGGSVSTLTIQRTQQEDSAVYLCASSYVRGRTLYTGELFFGEGSRLTVL.

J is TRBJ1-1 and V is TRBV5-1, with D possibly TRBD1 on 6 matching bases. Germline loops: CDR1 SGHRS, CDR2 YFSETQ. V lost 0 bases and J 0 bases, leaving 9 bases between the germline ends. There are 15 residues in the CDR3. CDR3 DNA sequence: TGCGCCAGCAGCTTGGTTGGGGACATGAACACTGAAGCTTTCTTT. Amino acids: CASSLVGDMNTEAFF. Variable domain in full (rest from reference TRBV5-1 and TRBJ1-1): KAGVTQTPRYLIKTRGQQVTLSCSPISGHRSVSWYQQTPGQGLQFLFEYFSETQRNKGNFPGRFSGRQFSNSRSEMNVSTLELGDSALYLCASSLVGDMNTEAFFGQGTRLTVV.

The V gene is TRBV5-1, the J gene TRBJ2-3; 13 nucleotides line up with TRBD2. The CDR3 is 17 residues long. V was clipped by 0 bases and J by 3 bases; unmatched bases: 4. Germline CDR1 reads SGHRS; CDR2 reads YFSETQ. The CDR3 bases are TGCGCCAGCAGCTTGGGGACTAGCGGGAGTGGGACAGATACGCAGTATTTT. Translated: CASSLGTSGSGTDTQYF.

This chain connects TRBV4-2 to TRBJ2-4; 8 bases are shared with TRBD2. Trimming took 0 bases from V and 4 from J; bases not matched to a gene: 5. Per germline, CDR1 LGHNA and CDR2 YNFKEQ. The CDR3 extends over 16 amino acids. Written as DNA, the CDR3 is TGTGCCAGCAGCCAAGATGGGGCTAGCGGGAAAAACATTCAGTACTTC. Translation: CASSQDGASGKNIQYF.

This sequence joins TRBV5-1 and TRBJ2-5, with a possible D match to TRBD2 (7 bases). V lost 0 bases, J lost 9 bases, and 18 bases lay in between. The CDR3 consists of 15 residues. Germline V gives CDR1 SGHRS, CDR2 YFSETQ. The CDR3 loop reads CASSLGDTPAGAQYF. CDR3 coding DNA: TGCGCCAGCAGCTTGGGGGACACCCCCGCGGGGGCCCAGTACTTC.

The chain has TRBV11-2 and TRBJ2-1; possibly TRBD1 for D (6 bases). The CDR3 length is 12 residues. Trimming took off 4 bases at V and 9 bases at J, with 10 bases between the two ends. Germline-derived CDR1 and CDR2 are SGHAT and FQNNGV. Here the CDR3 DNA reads TGTGCCAGCAGCTCGCAGGGGAGTGAGCAGTTCTTC. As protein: CASSSQGSEQFF. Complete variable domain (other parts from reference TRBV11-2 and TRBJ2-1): EAGVAQSPRYKIIEKRQSVAFWCNPISGHATLYWYQQILGQGPKLLIQFQNNGVVDDSQLPKDRFSAERLKGVDSTLKIQPAKLEDSAVYLCASSSQGSEQFFGPGTRLTVL.

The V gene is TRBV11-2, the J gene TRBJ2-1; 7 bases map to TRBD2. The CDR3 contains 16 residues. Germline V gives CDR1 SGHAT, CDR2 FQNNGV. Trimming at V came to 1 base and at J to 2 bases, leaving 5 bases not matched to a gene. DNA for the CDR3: TGTGCCAGCAGCTTAGCCCCTAGCGGACCCTACAATGAGCAGTTCTTC. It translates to CASSLAPSGPYNEQFF.

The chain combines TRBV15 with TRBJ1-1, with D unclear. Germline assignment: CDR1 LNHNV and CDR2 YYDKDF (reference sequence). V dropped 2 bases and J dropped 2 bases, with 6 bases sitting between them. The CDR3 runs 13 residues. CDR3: CATSRQYNTEAFF. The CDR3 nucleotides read TGTGCCACCAGCAGACAGTACAACACTGAAGCTTTCTTT.

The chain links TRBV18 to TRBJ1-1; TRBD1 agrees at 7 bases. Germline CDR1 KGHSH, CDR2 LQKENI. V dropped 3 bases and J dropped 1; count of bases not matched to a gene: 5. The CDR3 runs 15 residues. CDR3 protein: CASSPAGQTNTEAFF. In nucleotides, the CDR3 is TGTGCCAGCTCACCCGCGGGACAGACGAACACTGAAGCTTTCTTT. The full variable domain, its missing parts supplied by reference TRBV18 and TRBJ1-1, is NAGVMQNPRHLVRRRGQEARLRCSPMKGHSHVYWYRQLPEEGLKFMVYLQKENIIDESGMPKERFSAEFPKEGPSILRIQQVVRGDSAAYFCASSPAGQTNTEAFFGQGTRLTVV.

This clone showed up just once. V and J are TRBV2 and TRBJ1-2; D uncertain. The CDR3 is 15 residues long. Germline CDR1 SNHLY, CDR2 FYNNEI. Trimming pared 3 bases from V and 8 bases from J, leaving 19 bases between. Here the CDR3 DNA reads TGTGCCAGCAGTGATGTCGACGACAAGGTCTACGGCTACACCTTC. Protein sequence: CASSDVDDKVYGYTF.

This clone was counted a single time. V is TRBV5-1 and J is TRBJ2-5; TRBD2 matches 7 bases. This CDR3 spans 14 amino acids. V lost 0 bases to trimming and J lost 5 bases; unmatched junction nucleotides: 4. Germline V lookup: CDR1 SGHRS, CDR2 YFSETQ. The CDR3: CASSLGGSGETQYF. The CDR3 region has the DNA TGCGCCAGCAGCTTGGGCGGGAGCGGGGAGACCCAGTACTTC.

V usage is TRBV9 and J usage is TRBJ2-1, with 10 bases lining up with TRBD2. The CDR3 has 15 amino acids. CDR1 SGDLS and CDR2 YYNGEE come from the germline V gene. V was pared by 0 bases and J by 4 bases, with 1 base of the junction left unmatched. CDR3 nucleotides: TGTGCCAGCAGCGTAGCACTAGCGGGGTACAATGAGCAGTTCTTC. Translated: CASSVALAGYNEQFF. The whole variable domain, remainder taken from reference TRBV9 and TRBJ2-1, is DSGVTQTPKHLITATGQRVTLRCSPRSGDLSVYWYQQSLDQGLQFLIQYYNGEERAKGNILERFSAQQFPDLHSELNLSSLELGDSALYFCASSVALAGYNEQFFGPGTRLTVL.